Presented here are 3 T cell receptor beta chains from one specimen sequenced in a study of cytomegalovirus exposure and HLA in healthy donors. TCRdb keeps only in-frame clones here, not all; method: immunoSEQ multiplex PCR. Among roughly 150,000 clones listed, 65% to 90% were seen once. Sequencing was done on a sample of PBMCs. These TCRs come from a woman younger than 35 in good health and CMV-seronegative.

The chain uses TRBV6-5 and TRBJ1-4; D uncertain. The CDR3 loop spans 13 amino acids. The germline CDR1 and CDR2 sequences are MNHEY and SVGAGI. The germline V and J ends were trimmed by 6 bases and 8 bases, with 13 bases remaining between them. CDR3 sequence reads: CASRPISREKLFF. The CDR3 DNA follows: TGTGCCAGCAGACCGATCTCGAGAGAAAAACTGTTTTTT.

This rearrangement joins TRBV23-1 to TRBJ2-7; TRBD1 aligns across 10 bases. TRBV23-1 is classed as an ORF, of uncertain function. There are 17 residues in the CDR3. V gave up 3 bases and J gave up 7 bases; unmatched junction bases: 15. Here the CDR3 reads CASSHPQGGQGMREQYF. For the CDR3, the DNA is TGCGCCAGCAGTCACCCCCAGGGGGGACAGGGGATGAGGGAGCAGTACTTC.

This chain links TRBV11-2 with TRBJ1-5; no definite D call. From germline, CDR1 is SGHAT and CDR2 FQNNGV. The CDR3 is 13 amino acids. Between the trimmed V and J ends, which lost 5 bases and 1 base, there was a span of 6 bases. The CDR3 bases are TGTGCCAGCAGCGCGCACAGCAATCAGCCCCAGCATTTT. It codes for CASSAHSNQPQHF.